One sample yielded the 15 T cell receptor beta chains listed below, sequenced in a study of T-cell memory formation after mild COVID-19. TCRdb re-called the 5' RACE reads with MiXCR, one entry per CDR3 protein. The sample gives about 55,000 distinct CDR3 sequences, around a quarter of which show up once; around 46% is in the top ten. The sample was PBMCs or a T cell subset sorted from them (not recorded which). These receptors originate from a man aged 18 to 30 who had mild COVID-19 (a few samples of this study predate the infection). Cell type and time point are not known.

This clonotype was recorded at least ten times. The chain has TRBV6-5 and TRBJ2-7; D is uncertain. V dropped 2 bases and J dropped 6 bases, with 8 bases sitting between them. The CDR3 consists of 12 residues. Germline V gene lookup returns CDR1 MNHEY and CDR2 SVGAGI. In DNA form, the CDR3 reads TGTGCCAGCAGTTACAGGGCTGGCGAGCAGTACTTC. Translating gives CASSYRAGEQYF.

The rearrangement links TRBV9 to TRBJ2-7, with TRBD1 matching 7 bases. Trimming took 3 bases from V and 7 from J; bases not matched to a gene: 7. This CDR3 contains 13 residues. CDR1 and CDR2 (germline): SGDLS, YYNGEE. This CDR3 is CASSADGTAEQYF. DNA of the CDR3: TGTGCCAGCAGCGCTGACGGGACAGCTGAGCAGTACTTC.

The V call is TRBV7-6, the J call TRBJ2-7, with 13 bases identical to TRBD2. Germline CDR1 SGHVS, CDR2 FNYEAQ. This CDR3 is 16 amino acids long. The junction had 8 bases not matched to a gene; V was cut back by 5 bases and J by 4 bases. In DNA form, the CDR3 reads TGTGCCAGCAGCCAAAGTACTAGCGGGGGGGCTTACGAGCAGTACTTC. Translation gives CASSQSTSGGAYEQYF.

This clonotype came up a few times. The V gene is TRBV11-2, the J gene TRBJ2-7, with D possibly matching TRBD1 (5 bases). Deletions cut 6 bases from V and 0 bases from J, with 15 bases between. The CDR3 length is 15 residues. Germline values: CDR1 SGHAT, CDR2 FQNNGV. The CDR3 bases are TGTGCCAGCAGTCTAATTCCAGGGTCCTCCTACGAGCAGTACGTC. Its protein product is CASSLIPGSSYEQYV.

The chain joins TRBV11-2 to TRBJ2-5; D remains ambiguous. CDR3 size: 11 residues. CDR1 and CDR2 (germline): SGHAT, FQNNGV. Trimming left V 4 bases short and J 4 bases short, with 4 bases between. CDR3 DNA sequence: TGTGCCAGCAGCTGGAGAGAGACCCAGTACTTC. Translation: CASSWRETQYF.

A few counts support this clonotype. The chain recombines TRBV6-2 or TRBV6-3 with TRBJ2-3; tentative D call: TRBD2 (6 bases). The CDR3 is 14 residues long. V lost 11 bases to trimming and J lost 7 bases, with 22 bases between them. CDR1 and CDR2 (germline): MNHEY, SVGEGT. CDR3 DNA: TGTGCCGGCGCGGGAAAGACCTCGTCCTATACGCAGTATTTT. Its translation: CAGAGKTSSYTQYF.

The chain joins TRBV4-2 to TRBJ2-2, with unresolved D. CDR3 length: 14 residues. The germline V gene encodes CDR1 LGHNA and CDR2 YNFKEQ. V lost 0 bases to trimming and J lost 12 bases, with 14 bases between them. CDR3 bases: TGTGCCAGCAGCCAAGATTACCGCCCCGACAAGCTGTTTTTT. Translation: CASSQDYRPDKLFF.

The V call is TRBV4-3, the J call TRBJ1-4; D not certain. CDR3 length: 15 amino acids. The V end lost 3 bases, the J end lost 2 bases, and 10 bases lay between the germline ends. Germline lookup yields CDR1 LGHNA and CDR2 YSLEER. The CDR3 loop reads CASSHEGRTNEKLFF. CDR3 nucleotide sequence: TGCGCCAGCAGCCACGAGGGAAGGACTAATGAAAAACTGTTTTTT.

The chain employs TRBV6-5 and TRBJ1-1, with TRBD1 as a possible D gene (5 bases). The CDR3 has 15 residues. Looked up from germline, CDR1 is MNHEY and CDR2 is SVGAGI. Trimming left V 0 bases short and J 4 bases short, with 12 bases between. This chain's CDR3 is CASSYSRGASTEAFF. CDR3 DNA: TGTGCCAGCAGTTACTCAAGGGGAGCGAGCACTGAAGCTTTCTTT.

This clonotype was picked up a small number of times. The rearrangement links TRBV19 to TRBJ1-6; 8 positions agree with TRBD1. In germline, CDR1 is LNHDA, CDR2 SQIVND (reference sequence). V was clipped by 6 bases and J by 7 bases; unmatched bases: 8. The CDR3 has 15 residues. The CDR3 DNA reads as TGTGCCAGTAGACGACAGGGGTTTCGGAATTCACCCCTCCACTTT. Its protein is CASRRQGFRNSPLHF.

The chain joins TRBV6-4 to TRBJ2-3; D might be TRBD2 (6 bases). This CDR3 contains 15 residues. CDR1 is MRHNA, CDR2 SNTAGT, per germline. V shed 2 bases and J shed 4 bases, with 13 bases lying between them. The CDR3 here is CASSDGAGGADTQYF. CDR3 nucleotides: TGTGCCAGCAGTGACGGGGCCGGGGGTGCAGATACGCAGTATTTT.

This sequence joins TRBV21-1 and TRBJ1-4. TRBV21-1 constitutes a pseudogene. This CDR3 has 14 amino acids. DNA for the CDR3: TGTGCCAGCAGCAAAGGGCAGGGTTGTGAAAAACTGTTTTTT. Its translation: CASSKGQGCEKLFF.

V and J are TRBV5-1 and TRBJ2-1; D might be TRBD1 (6 bases). The CDR3 contains 14 residues. From germline, CDR1 is SGHRS and CDR2 YFSETQ. The V end was cut by 3 bases, the J end by 3 bases, with 10 bases between. The CDR3 DNA reads TGCGCCAGCAGCTCCCAGGGGAACTACAATGAGCAGTTCTTC. Protein sequence: CASSSQGNYNEQFF. The full variable domain, completed using reference TRBV5-1 and TRBJ2-1, is KAGVTQTPRYLIKTRGQQVTLSCSPISGHRSVSWYQQTPGQGLQFLFEYFSETQRNKGNFPGRFSGRQFSNSRSEMNVSTLELGDSALYLCASSSQGNYNEQFFGPGTRLTVL.

This clonotype was counted between two and nine times. The chain carries TRBV7-2 and TRBJ2-3; the match to TRBD2 covers 8 bases. Germline values: CDR1 SGHTA, CDR2 FQGNSA. Unmatched junction bases numbered 7, after V lost 4 bases and J lost 13 bases. This CDR3 comprises 12 residues. CDR3 in amino acids: CASSSSSGAEYF. In DNA, the CDR3 is TGTGCCAGCAGCTCAAGTAGCGGGGCGGAGTATTTT.

V is TRBV4-1 and J is TRBJ2-1; D is undetermined. Germline V gene lookup returns CDR1 MGHRA and CDR2 YSYEKL. CDR3 length: 14 amino acids. The germline V and J ends were trimmed by 2 bases and 7 bases, with 12 bases remaining between them. CDR3 sequence: CASSQHEVGNEQFF. The CDR3, as DNA: TGCGCCAGCAGCCAACACGAAGTGGGGAATGAGCAGTTCTTC.